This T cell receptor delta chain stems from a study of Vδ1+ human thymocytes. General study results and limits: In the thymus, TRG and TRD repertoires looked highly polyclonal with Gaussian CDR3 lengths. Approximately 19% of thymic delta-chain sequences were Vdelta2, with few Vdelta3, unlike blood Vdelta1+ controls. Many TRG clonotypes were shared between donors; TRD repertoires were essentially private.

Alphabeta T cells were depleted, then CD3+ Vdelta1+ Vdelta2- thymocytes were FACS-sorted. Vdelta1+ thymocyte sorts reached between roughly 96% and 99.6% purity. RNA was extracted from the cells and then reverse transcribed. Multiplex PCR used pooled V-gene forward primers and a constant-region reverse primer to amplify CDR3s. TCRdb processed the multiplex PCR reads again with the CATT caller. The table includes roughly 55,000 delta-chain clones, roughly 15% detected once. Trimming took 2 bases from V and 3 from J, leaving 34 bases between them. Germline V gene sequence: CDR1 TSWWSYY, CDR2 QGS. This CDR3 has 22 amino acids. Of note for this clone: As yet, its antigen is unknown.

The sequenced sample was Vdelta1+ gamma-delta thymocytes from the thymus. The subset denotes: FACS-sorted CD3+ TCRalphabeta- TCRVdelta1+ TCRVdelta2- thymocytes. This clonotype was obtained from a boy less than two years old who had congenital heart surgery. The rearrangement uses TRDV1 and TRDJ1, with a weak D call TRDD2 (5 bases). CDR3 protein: CALGECYPNPVSRGTPSDKLIF. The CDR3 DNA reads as TGTGCTCTTGGGGAATGTTATCCTAACCCGGTCTCCCGAGGGACGCCTTCCGATAAACTCATCTTT.